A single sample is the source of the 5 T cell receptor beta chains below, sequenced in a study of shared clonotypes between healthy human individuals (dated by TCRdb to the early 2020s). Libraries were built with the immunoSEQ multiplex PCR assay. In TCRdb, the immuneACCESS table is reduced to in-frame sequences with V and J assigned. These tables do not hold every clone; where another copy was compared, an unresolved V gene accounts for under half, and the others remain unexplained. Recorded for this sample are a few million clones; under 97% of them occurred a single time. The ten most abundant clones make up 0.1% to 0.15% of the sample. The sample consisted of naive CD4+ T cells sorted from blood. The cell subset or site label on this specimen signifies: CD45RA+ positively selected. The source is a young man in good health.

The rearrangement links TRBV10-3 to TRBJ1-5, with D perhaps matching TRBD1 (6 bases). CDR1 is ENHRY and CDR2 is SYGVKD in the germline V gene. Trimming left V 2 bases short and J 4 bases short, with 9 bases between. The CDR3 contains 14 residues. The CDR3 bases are TGTGCCATCAGTGAGGGGGGCCGTAATCAGCCCCAGCATTTT. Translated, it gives CAISEGGRNQPQHF.

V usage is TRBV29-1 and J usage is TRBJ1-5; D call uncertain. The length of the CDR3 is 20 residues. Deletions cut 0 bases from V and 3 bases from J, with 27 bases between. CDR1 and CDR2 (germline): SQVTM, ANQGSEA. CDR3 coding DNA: TGCAGCGTTGAAGAGCGCGAAAGACCCCCCAGAGATGTTGACAATCAGCCCCAGCATTTT. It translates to CSVEERERPPRDVDNQPQHF.

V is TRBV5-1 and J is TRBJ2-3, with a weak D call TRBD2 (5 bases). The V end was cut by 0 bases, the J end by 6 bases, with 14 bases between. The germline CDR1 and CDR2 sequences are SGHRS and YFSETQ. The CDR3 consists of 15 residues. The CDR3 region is CASSLDSSSLDTQYF. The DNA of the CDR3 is TGCGCCAGCAGCTTGGACTCTAGCTCCCTTGATACGCAGTATTTT. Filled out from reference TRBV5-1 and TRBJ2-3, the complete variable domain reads KAGVTQTPRYLIKTRGQQVTLSCSPISGHRSVSWYQQTPGQGLQFLFEYFSETQRNKGNFPGRFSGRQFSNSRSEMNVSTLELGDSALYLCASSLDSSSLDTQYFGPGTRLTVL.

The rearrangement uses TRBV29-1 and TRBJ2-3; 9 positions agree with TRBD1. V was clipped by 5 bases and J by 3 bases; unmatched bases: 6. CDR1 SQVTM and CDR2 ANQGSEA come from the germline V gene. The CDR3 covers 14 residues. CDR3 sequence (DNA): TGCAGCGTTCAGACAGGGGGTGTAACAGATACGCAGTATTTT. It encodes CSVQTGGVTDTQYF.

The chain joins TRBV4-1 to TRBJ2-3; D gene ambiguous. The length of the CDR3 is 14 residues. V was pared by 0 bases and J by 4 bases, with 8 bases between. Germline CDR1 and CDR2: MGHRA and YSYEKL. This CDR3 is CASSQDHSADTQYF. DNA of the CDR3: TGCGCCAGCAGCCAAGATCATTCGGCAGATACGCAGTATTTT.